One and the same sample provided the 11 T cell receptor beta chains below, sequenced in a study of Ad26.COV2.S vaccination and SARS-CoV-2 variants. Treatment in this sample: some 20 received Ad26.COV2.S at low or high dose, single or two shots; 5 received placebo; per-sample allocation not given. Day 63 following the first vaccine or placebo injection was when the samples were taken. TCRdb keeps only in-frame clones here, not all; method: immunoSEQ multiplex PCR. The sample lists roughly 380,000 clones, around 87% seen once, with 3.4% in the top ten. The sample here was peripheral blood, taken in a trial of Ad26.COV2.S vaccine versus placebo. All receptors come from a person between 18 and 65 years old who received the Ad26.COV2.S COVID-19 vaccine or a placebo.

The V and J genes are TRBV6-2 or TRBV6-3 and TRBJ1-5; 8 nucleotides match TRBD1. This CDR3 is 17 amino acids long. V dropped 2 bases and J dropped 7; count of bases not matched to a gene: 13. Germline assignment: CDR1 MNHEY and CDR2 SVGEGT. CDR3 sequence (DNA): TGTGCCAGCAGTTACAATATGGGCAGGGGGCTCGGACAGCCCCAGCATTTT. Translation gives CASSYNMGRGLGQPQHF.

The chain uses TRBV7-9 and TRBJ2-7; D unclear. This CDR3 contains 13 residues. V lost 3 bases to trimming and J lost 3 bases, with 9 bases between them. Germline lookup yields CDR1 SEHNR and CDR2 FQNEAQ (reference sequence). The CDR3 reads CASSFAPNYEQYF. CDR3 DNA sequence: TGTGCCAGCAGCTTTGCCCCGAACTACGAGCAGTACTTC.

This chain uses TRBV4-2 with TRBJ1-1, with D maybe TRBD1 (6 bases). The V end lost 0 bases, the J end lost 11 bases, and 19 bases lay between the germline ends. The CDR3 has 15 residues. Germline lookup yields CDR1 LGHNA and CDR2 YNFKEQ. The CDR3 DNA reads as TGTGCCAGCAGCCAAGATCCACAGGGAGCCAGCCGCGCTTTCTTT. It translates to CASSQDPQGASRAFF.

The chain joins TRBV3-1 (or the pseudogene TRBV3-2) to TRBJ2-3; 7 nucleotides align to TRBD2. CDR1 LGHDT and CDR2 YNNKEL come from the germline V gene (reference sequence). With 0 bases clipped from V and 0 bases from J, the junction kept 9 bases outside the gene matches. CDR3 length: 18 residues. CDR3 sequence: CASSQDIRGGCSTDTQYF. The CDR3 region has the DNA TGTGCCAGCAGCCAAGATATACGCGGGGGATGTAGCACAGATACGCAGTATTTT.

V usage is TRBV6-5 and J usage is TRBJ2-7, with TRBD1 matching 7 bases. There are 15 residues in the CDR3. CDR1 MNHEY and CDR2 SVGAGI come from the germline V gene. Losses at the gene ends were 1 base for V and 0 bases for J; bases not matched to a gene: 3. The CDR3 bases are TGTGCCAGCAGTTACTTTCAGGGGGTCTCCTACGAGCAGTACTTC. Protein product: CASSYFQGVSYEQYF.

The chain is built from TRBV7-8 and TRBJ1-2; 8 bases map to TRBD1. CDR3 length: 13 residues. Germline CDR1 reads SGHVS; CDR2 reads FQNEAQ. V lost 2 bases, J lost 6 bases, and 2 bases stayed unmatched. The CDR3 loop reads CASSLQGADGYTF. Here the CDR3 DNA reads TGTGCCAGCAGCTTACAGGGGGCGGATGGCTACACCTTC.

This chain links TRBV7-8 with TRBJ2-2, with 7 bases aligning to TRBD1. J gave up 7 bases and V 5 bases, and 10 bases lay outside the gene matches. The CDR3 totals 15 residues. CDR1 and CDR2 from the germline V gene are SGHVS and FQNEAQ. In DNA, the CDR3 is TGTGCCAGCAGCCTAAGTCCTCGACAGGGCGGGGAGCTGTTTTTT. Translation gives CASSLSPRQGGELFF. Full variable domain (rest looked up from reference TRBV7-8 and TRBJ2-2): GAGVSQSPRYKVAKRGQDVALRCDPISGHVSLFWYQQALGQGPEFLTYFQNEAQLDKSGLPSDRFFAERPEGSVSTLKIQRTQQEDSAVYLCASSLSPRQGGELFFGEGSRLTVL.

The gene calls are TRBV4-2 and TRBJ2-7; D unclear. The CDR3 is made up of 13 amino acids. Germline lookup yields CDR1 LGHNA and CDR2 YNFKEQ. V was shortened by 0 bases and J by 3 bases, with 6 bases between the two germline ends. The CDR3 nucleotides are TGTGCCAGCAGCCAAGATGGCTTCTACGAGCAGTACTTC. Its protein is CASSQDGFYEQYF.

This chain links TRBV14 with TRBJ2-1, with 8 bases aligning to TRBD2. This CDR3 spans 15 amino acids. V shed 1 base and J 5 bases; nucleotides not matched to a gene: 4. Germline CDR1 reads SGHDN; CDR2 reads FVKESK. CDR3 DNA: TGTGCCAGCAGCCAAGTAGCGGGGTACCACAATGAGCAGTTCTTC. Translation: CASSQVAGYHNEQFF.

V gene TRBV5-1 combines with J gene TRBJ2-2; no clear D gene. This CDR3 is 14 amino acids long. Per germline, CDR1 SGHRS and CDR2 YFSETQ. Trimming stripped 7 bases from V and 0 bases from J, with 10 bases between. CDR3 residues: CASLPNANTGELFF. CDR3 DNA: TGCGCCAGCCTACCTAACGCGAACACCGGGGAGCTGTTTTTT.

Concerning this clone: At one end, the junction sequence differs from germline, possibly due to a read error. The rearrangement joins TRBV7-2 to TRBJ1-4; 10 nucleotides match TRBD1. CDR3 length equals 17 residues. Looked up from germline, CDR1 is SGHTA and CDR2 is FQGNSA. The CDR3 spells CASSLAWGQGPNEKLFF. The DNA of the CDR3 is TGTGCCAGCAGCCTAGCGTGGGGACAGGGGCCTAATGAAAAACTGTTTTTT.